Below, 21 T cell receptor beta chains from the same sample are listed, as sequenced in a study of type 1 regulatory T cells. Points from the study as a whole: Compared with non-Tr1 cells, Tr1 cells showed a narrower TCR repertoire.

One entry per CDR3 protein, called by TCRdb with MiXCR from the reads. This sample has about 69,000 distinct CDR3 sequences, with roughly 20% found just once. Their antigens are not known. Material: cultured type 1 regulatory T (Tr1) cells, either the whole culture or a sorted fraction (not recorded which). These receptor sequences come from a human donor in good health.

This clonotype showed up just a few times. V usage is TRBV5-1 and J usage is TRBJ1-2; D is ambiguous. The CDR3 consists of 15 residues. Trimming stripped 7 bases from V and 1 base from J, with 17 bases between. Germline V lookup: CDR1 SGHRS, CDR2 YFSETQ. CDR3 region: CASSRPSDGNYGYTF. CDR3 in DNA: TGCGCCAGCTCTCGCCCTTCCGACGGTAACTATGGCTACACCTTC.

There are a few counts of this clonotype. The genes are TRBV9 and TRBJ2-5, with D perhaps TRBD2 (5 bases). CDR3 length: 15 residues. Between the trimmed V and J ends, which lost 4 bases and 5 bases, there was a span of 18 bases. Germline V gene lookup returns CDR1 SGDLS and CDR2 YYNGEE. This CDR3 reads CASSPPGSTGETQYF. The CDR3 bases are TGTGCCAGCAGCCCCCCGGGGTCCACCGGTGAGACCCAGTACTTC.

The rearrangement links TRBV6-5 to TRBJ1-4; D ambiguous. This CDR3 comprises 14 residues. Germline lookup yields CDR1 MNHEY and CDR2 SVGAGI. V shed 6 bases and J shed 7 bases, with 15 bases lying between them. CDR3 sequence: CASRTASGVEKLFF. The DNA for the CDR3 is TGTGCCAGCAGAACCGCTTCCGGAGTTGAAAAACTGTTTTTT.

V usage is TRBV20-1 and J usage is TRBJ2-1; 15 nucleotides align to TRBD2. The CDR3 is 16 residues long. Germline trimming cut 6 bases from V and 1 base from J; bases unmatched to any gene: 4. Germline CDR1 reads DFQATT; CDR2 reads SNEGSKA (reference sequence). CDR3 residues: CSATGTSGRSYNEQFF. DNA of the CDR3: TGCAGTGCCACCGGGACTAGCGGGAGGTCCTACAATGAGCAGTTCTTC.

V is TRBV12-3 or TRBV12-4 and J is TRBJ1-1; unclear D gene. Trimming shortened V by 6 bases and J by 1 base, and 12 bases separated the two germline ends. The CDR3 extends over 14 amino acids. The CDR3 region has the DNA TGTGCCAGCAGAACTCAGACTGCGAACACTGAAGCTTTCTTT. Translating gives CASRTQTANTEAFF.

This clonotype has a handful of counts. The chain recombines TRBV15 with TRBJ1-1, with D unresolved. CDR1 is LNHNV and CDR2 is YYDKDF in the germline V gene (reference sequence). The CDR3 extends over 13 amino acids. Trimming left V 0 bases short and J 4 bases short, with 6 bases between. Here the CDR3 reads CATSRDRSTEAFF. CDR3 nucleotides: TGTGCCACCAGCAGAGATAGATCCACTGAAGCTTTCTTT.

In this sample, this clonotype turned up once. The rearrangement links TRBV27 to TRBJ2-7; the D is unclear. Trimming removed 2 bases at V and 7 bases at J, with 18 bases between. The CDR3 has 15 amino acids. Germline V CDR1 and CDR2: MNHEY, SMNVEV (reference sequence). CDR3 sequence reads: CASSLIPGERKEQYF. In DNA form, the CDR3 reads TGTGCCAGCAGTTTAATCCCCGGAGAGAGGAAAGAGCAGTACTTC.

There are a few counts of this clonotype. This chain links TRBV4-2 with TRBJ2-1; TRBD2 matches at 8 bases. The germline gives CDR1 LGHNA, CDR2 YNFKEQ. J gave up 9 bases and V 2 bases, and 12 bases lay outside the gene matches. The CDR3 contains 16 residues. CDR3: CASSQPPSGRGGEQFF. Written as DNA, the CDR3 is TGTGCCAGCAGCCAACCGCCCAGCGGGAGAGGGGGTGAGCAGTTCTTC.

As to this clonotype: Relative to the germline gene, one junction end is altered; a read error may explain this. The CDR3 sequence is CASSLAGTGDFNF. CDR3 bases: TGCGCCAGCAGCTTGGCCGGGACAGGTGACTTCAACTTC. The chain links TRBV5-1 to TRBJ2-5; 8 bases agree with TRBD1. The CDR3 loop spans 13 amino acids. Germline values: CDR1 SGHRS, CDR2 YFSETQ. Full variable domain (remainder filled in from reference TRBV5-1 and TRBJ2-5): KAGVTQTPRYLIKTRGQQVTLSCSPISGHRSVSWYQQTPGQGLQFLFEYFSETQRNKGNFPGRFSGRQFSNSRSEMNVSTLELGDSALYLCASSLAGTGDFNFGPGTRLLVL.

The chain combines TRBV6-2 or TRBV6-3 with TRBJ1-1; no firm D call. Trimming pared 2 bases from V and 8 bases from J, leaving 18 bases between. Looked up from germline, CDR1 is MNHEY and CDR2 is SVGEGT. This CDR3 contains 15 residues. The CDR3 protein is CASSYRIDSQTEAFF. Here the CDR3 DNA reads TGTGCCAGCAGTTACAGGATAGATTCCCAAACGGAAGCTTTCTTT.

This chain joins TRBV7-2 and TRBJ2-3; D not certain. The germline V and J ends were trimmed by 1 base and 4 bases, with 12 bases remaining between them. CDR3 size: 15 residues. The V gene's germline CDR1 is SGHTA and CDR2 FQGNSA. The CDR3 here is CASSLGFVAPDTQYF. CDR3 in DNA: TGTGCCAGCAGCTTAGGGTTCGTGGCCCCAGATACGCAGTATTTT.

This clonotype was seen ten or more times. The V gene is TRBV20-1, the J gene TRBJ2-7, with D perhaps matching TRBD1 (6 bases). The CDR3 has 14 amino acids. Germline lookup yields CDR1 DFQATT and CDR2 SNEGSKA (reference sequence). V was pared by 0 bases and J by 2 bases, with 11 bases between. DNA for the CDR3: TGCAGTGCTAGAGACGCGACAGGTACCTACGAGCAGTACTTC. As protein: CSARDATGTYEQYF.

This chain joins TRBV18 and TRBJ2-3; 9 bases line up with TRBD2. J gave up 4 bases and V 2 bases, and 4 bases lay outside the gene matches. Germline CDR1 KGHSH, CDR2 LQKENI. CDR3 length: 15 amino acids. CDR3 loop: CASSPSIAGADTQYF. As DNA, the CDR3 is TGTGCCAGCTCACCATCTATAGCGGGAGCAGATACGCAGTATTTT.

The J gene is TRBJ2-5, the V gene TRBV20-1; D remains ambiguous. Trimming stripped 6 bases from V and 4 bases from J, with 15 bases between. The CDR3 totals 13 residues. CDR1 is DFQATT, CDR2 SNEGSKA, per germline (reference sequence). The DNA for the CDR3 is TGCAGTGCCCCGACGGGTGGTGGAGAGACCCAGTACTTC. Translated, it gives CSAPTGGGETQYF.

In this sample, this clonotype turned up a few times. This rearrangement joins TRBV20-1 to TRBJ2-5; TRBD2 matches 13 bases. This CDR3 is built from 13 residues. Trimming took 8 bases from V and 6 from J; bases not matched to a gene: 6. Germline CDR1 reads DFQATT; CDR2 reads SNEGSKA (reference sequence). The CDR3 region is CSPRTSGSKTQYF. The CDR3 DNA follows: TGCAGTCCACGGACTAGCGGGAGTAAGACCCAGTACTTC.

This sequence joins TRBV27 and TRBJ2-1; unclear D gene. The germline V and J ends were trimmed by 5 bases and 4 bases, with 15 bases remaining between them. The CDR3 contains 15 residues. CDR1 is MNHEY and CDR2 is SMNVEV in the germline V gene (reference sequence). This CDR3 reads CASSPLVGMYNEQFF. The CDR3 DNA reads TGTGCCAGCAGTCCCCTGGTGGGAATGTACAATGAGCAGTTCTTC.

The V and J genes are TRBV12-3 or TRBV12-4 and TRBJ2-2, with a weak D call TRBD1 (6 bases). There are 14 residues in the CDR3. Between the trimmed V and J ends, which lost 3 bases and 5 bases, there was a span of 10 bases. CDR3 region: CASSFTGQTGELFF. The CDR3 DNA follows: TGTGCCAGCAGTTTTACAGGGCAGACCGGGGAGCTGTTTTTT.

The genes are TRBV5-1 and TRBJ2-7, with 9 nucleotides matching TRBD2. V was clipped by 4 bases and J by 3 bases; unmatched bases: 14. The CDR3 covers 17 residues. The germline gives CDR1 SGHRS, CDR2 YFSETQ. The CDR3 DNA sequence: TGCGCCAGCAGCGATCGCGCCCGTGGCGGGGGGGACTACGAGCAGTACTTC. It encodes CASSDRARGGGDYEQYF.

The CDR3 DNA follows: TGCAGTGCTAGGCAAAGCGGAGAGACCCAGTACTTC. It codes for CSARQSGETQYF. This chain joins TRBV20-1 and TRBJ2-5, with a weak D call TRBD2 (5 bases). This CDR3 is 12 amino acids long. Trimming took off 3 bases at V and 4 bases at J, with 9 bases between the two ends. The V gene's germline CDR1 is DFQATT and CDR2 SNEGSKA (reference sequence).

Many counts were recorded for this clonotype. The genes are TRBV19 and TRBJ2-3; D not resolved. Germline V CDR1 and CDR2: LNHDA, SQIVND (reference sequence). Trimming took off 3 bases at V and 3 bases at J, with 4 bases between the two ends. This CDR3 region has 12 residues. The CDR3 loop is CASSIQTDTQYF. CDR3 DNA: TGTGCCAGTAGTATCCAGACAGATACGCAGTATTTT.

The CDR3 DNA is TGTGCCACCAGCAGAGGACAGGGGGCTTGGGAGACCCAGTACTTC. It codes for CATSRGQGAWETQYF. The chain employs TRBV15 and TRBJ2-5; 10 nucleotides line up with TRBD1. The V and J ends lost 1 base and 5 bases, in that order; junction bases with no gene match: 4. The CDR3 is made up of 15 amino acids. Germline lookup yields CDR1 LNHNV and CDR2 YYDKDF (reference sequence).